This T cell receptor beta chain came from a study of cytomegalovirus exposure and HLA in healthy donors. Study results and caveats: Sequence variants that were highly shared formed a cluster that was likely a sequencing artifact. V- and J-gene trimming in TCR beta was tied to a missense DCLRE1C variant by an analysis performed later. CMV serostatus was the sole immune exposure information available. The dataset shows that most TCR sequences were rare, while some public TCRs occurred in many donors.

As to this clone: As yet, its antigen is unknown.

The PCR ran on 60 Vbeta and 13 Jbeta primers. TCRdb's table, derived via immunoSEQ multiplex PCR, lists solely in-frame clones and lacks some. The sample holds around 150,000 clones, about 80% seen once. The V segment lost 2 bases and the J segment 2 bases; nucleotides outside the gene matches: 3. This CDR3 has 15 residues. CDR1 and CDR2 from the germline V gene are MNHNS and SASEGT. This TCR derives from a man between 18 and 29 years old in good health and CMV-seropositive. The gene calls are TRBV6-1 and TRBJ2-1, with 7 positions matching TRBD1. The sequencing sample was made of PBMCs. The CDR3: CASSERDSAYNEQFF. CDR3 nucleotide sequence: TGTGCCAGCAGTGAACGGGACAGTGCCTACAATGAGCAGTTCTTC.